This T cell receptor (beta chain) was profiled in a study of Tregs in tolerant kidney transplant recipients. This clone was found once. What it binds is unknown. This CDR3 comprises 15 residues. V was pared by 5 bases and J by 6 bases, with 9 bases of the junction left unmatched. CDR1 and CDR2 (germline): SEHNR, FQNEAQ (reference sequence). CD4+CD25+CD127- Tregs, CD4+CD25- non-Tregs, CD4 and CD8 cells were sorted. Some clones are missing from TCRdb's copy, which holds only in-frame ones; the method was immunoSEQ multiplex PCR. The sample contains 120,000 or so clones, 92% of which appear only once. Overall study findings and caveats: No direct test of biological reproducibility was done here. Expanding Tregs on activated donor B cells appeared to best identify donor-specific TCRbeta clones.

The V and J genes are TRBV7-9 and TRBJ1-2; 10 bases align to TRBD1. This clonotype was obtained from a human donor in good health. The specimen was CD4+ T cells from blood. The CDR3 coding sequence is TGTGCCAGCAGCATCGGGACAGGGGATCTCAATGGCTACACCTTC. Amino acid sequence: CASSIGTGDLNGYTF.